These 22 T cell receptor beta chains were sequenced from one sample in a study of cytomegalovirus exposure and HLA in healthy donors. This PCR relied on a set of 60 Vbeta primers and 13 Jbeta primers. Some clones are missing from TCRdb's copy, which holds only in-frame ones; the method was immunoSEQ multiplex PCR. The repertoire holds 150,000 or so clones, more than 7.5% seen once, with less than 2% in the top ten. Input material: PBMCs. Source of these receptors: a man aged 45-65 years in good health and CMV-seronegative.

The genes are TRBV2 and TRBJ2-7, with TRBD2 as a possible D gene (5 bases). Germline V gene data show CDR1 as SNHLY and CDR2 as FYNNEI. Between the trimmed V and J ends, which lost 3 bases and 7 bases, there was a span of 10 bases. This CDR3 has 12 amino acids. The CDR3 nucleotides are TGTGCCAGCAGTGAGCACCCGGGGGAGCAGTACTTC. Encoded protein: CASSEHPGEQYF.

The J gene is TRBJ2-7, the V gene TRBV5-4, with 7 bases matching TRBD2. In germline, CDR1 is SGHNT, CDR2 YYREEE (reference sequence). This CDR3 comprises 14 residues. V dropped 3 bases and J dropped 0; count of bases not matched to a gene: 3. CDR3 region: CASSSPGGSYEQYF. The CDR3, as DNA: TGTGCCAGCAGCTCCCCGGGGGGCTCCTACGAGCAGTACTTC.

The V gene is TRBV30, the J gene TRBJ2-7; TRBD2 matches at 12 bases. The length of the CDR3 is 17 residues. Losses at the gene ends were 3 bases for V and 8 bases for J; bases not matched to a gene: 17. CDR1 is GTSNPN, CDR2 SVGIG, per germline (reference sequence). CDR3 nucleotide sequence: TGTGCCTGGAGGGGGGCAGGCCCTAGCGGGGGGGAGTACAAGCAGTACTTC. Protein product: CAWRGAGPSGGEYKQYF.

The CDR3 here is CASSELASDTSTDTQYF. For the CDR3, the DNA is TGTGCCAGCAGTGAGCTGGCTAGCGACACTAGCACAGATACGCAGTATTTT. This chain connects TRBV2 to TRBJ2-3, with D maybe TRBD2 (6 bases). V lost 3 bases, J lost 0 bases, and 16 bases lay in between. The CDR3 sequence is 17 residues long. The germline gives CDR1 SNHLY, CDR2 FYNNEI.

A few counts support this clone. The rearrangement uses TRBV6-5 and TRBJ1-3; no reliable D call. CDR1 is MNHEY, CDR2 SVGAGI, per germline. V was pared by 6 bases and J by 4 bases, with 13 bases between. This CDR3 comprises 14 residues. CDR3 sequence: CASSRTGAGNTIYF. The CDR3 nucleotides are TGTGCCAGCAGCCGGACTGGCGCCGGAAACACCATATATTTT.

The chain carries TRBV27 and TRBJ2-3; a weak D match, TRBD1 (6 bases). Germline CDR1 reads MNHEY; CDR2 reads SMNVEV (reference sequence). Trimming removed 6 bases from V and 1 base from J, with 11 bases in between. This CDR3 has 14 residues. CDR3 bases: TGTGCCAGCAGGAGTACAGGGCGCACAGATACGCAGTATTTT. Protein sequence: CASRSTGRTDTQYF.

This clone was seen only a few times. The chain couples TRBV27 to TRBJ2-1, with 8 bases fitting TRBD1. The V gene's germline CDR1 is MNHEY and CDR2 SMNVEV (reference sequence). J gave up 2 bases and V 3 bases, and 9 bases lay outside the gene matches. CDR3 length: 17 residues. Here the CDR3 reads CASSFFSGQGPYNEQFF. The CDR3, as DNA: TGTGCCAGCAGTTTTTTCTCAGGACAGGGACCCTACAATGAGCAGTTCTTC.

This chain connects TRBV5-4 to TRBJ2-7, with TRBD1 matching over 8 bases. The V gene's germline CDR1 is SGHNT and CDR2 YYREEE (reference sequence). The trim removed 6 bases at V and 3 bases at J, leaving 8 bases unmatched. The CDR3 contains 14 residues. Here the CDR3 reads CASNRGQEDYEQYF. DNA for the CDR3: TGTGCCAGCAACCGGGGACAGGAGGACTACGAGCAGTACTTC.

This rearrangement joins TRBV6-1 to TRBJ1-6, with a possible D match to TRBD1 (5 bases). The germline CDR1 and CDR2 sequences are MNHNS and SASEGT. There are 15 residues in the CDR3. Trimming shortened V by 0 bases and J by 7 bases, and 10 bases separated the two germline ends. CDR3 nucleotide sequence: TGTGCCAGCAGTGAAGCGCGGGGGGGGAATTCACCCCTCCACTTT. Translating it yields CASSEARGGNSPLHF.

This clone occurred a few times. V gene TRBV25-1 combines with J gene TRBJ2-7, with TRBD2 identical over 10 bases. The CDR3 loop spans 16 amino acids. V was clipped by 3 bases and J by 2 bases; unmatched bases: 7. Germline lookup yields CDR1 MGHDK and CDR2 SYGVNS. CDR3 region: CASSDPGLAATYEQYF. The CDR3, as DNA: TGTGCCAGCAGTGACCCCGGACTAGCGGCGACCTACGAGCAGTACTTC.

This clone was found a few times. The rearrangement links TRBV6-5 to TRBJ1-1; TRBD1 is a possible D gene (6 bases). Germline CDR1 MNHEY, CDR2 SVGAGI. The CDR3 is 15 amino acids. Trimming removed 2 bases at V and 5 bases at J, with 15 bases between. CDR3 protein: CASSYEAAGVTEAFF. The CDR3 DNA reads TGTGCCAGCAGTTACGAGGCGGCAGGGGTAACTGAAGCTTTCTTT.

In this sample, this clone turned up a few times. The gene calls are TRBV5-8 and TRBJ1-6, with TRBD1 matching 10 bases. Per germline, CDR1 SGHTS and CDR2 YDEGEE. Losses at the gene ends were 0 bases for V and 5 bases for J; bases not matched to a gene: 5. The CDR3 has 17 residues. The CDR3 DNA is TGTGCCAGCAGCTTGGTCGGTGGGACAGGGGATAATTCACCCCTCCACTTT. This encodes CASSLVGGTGDNSPLHF.

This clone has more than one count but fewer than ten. The CDR3 loop reads CASRGEVVTEAFF. CDR3 sequence (DNA): TGTGCCAGCAGGGGGGAGGTCGTCACTGAAGCTTTCTTT. The V call is TRBV6-1, the J call TRBJ1-1; perhaps TRBD1 as D (5 bases). The length of the CDR3 is 13 residues. Germline assignment: CDR1 MNHNS and CDR2 SASEGT. V shed 6 bases and J shed 4 bases, with 12 bases lying between them.

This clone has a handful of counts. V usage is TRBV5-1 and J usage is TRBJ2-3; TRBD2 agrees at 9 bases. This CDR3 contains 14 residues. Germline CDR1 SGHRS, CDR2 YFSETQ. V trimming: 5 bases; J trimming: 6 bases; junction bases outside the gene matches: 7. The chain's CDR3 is CASRPGTSLDTQYF. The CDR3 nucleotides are TGCGCCAGCAGACCCGGGACTAGCCTGGATACGCAGTATTTT.

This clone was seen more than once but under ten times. In DNA form, the CDR3 reads TGTGCCAGCAGCCCGACTACGAACACCGGGGAGCTGTTTTTT. Translation gives CASSPTTNTGELFF. J is TRBJ2-2 and V is TRBV9, with D perhaps TRBD2 (5 bases). Deletions cut 4 bases from V and 0 bases from J, with 7 bases between. CDR1 SGDLS and CDR2 YYNGEE come from the germline V gene. The CDR3 is 14 residues long. The complete variable domain, with remaining parts taken from reference TRBV9 and TRBJ2-2, reads DSGVTQTPKHLITATGQRVTLRCSPRSGDLSVYWYQQSLDQGLQFLIQYYNGEERAKGNILERFSAQQFPDLHSELNLSSLELGDSALYFCASSPTTNTGELFFGEGSRLTVL.

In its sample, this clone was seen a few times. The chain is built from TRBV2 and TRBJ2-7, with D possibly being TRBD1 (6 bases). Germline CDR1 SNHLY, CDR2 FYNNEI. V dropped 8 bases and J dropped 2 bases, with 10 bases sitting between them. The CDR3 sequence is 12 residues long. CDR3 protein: CASGGGPYEQYF. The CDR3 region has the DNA TGTGCCAGCGGGGGCGGTCCCTACGAGCAGTACTTC.

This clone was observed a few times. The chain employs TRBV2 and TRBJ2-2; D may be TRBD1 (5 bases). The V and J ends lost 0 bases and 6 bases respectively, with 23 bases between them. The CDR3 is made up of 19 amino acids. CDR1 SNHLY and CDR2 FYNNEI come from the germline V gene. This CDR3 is CASSEALGHPGAGAGELFF. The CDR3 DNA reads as TGTGCCAGCAGTGAAGCGCTTGGCCACCCTGGGGCAGGAGCCGGGGAGCTGTTTTTT.

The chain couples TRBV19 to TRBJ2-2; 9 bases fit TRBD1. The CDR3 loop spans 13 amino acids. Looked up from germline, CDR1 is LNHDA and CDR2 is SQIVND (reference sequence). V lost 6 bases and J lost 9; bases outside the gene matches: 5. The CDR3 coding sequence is TGTGCCAGTAGAACAGGGGGCCTAAGGGAGCTGTTTTTT. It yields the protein CASRTGGLRELFF. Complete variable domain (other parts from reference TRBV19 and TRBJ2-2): DGGITQSPKYLFRKEGQNVTLSCEQNLNHDAMYWYRQDPGQGLRLIYYSQIVNDFQKGDIAEGYSVSREKKESFPLTVTSAQKNPTAFYLCASRTGGLRELFFGEGSRLTVL.

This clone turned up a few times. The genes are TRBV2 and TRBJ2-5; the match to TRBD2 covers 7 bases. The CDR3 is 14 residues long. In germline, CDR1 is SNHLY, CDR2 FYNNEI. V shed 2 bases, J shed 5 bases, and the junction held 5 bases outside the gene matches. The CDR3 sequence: CASSETGGVETQYF. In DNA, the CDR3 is TGTGCCAGCAGTGAAACGGGAGGAGTGGAGACCCAGTACTTC.

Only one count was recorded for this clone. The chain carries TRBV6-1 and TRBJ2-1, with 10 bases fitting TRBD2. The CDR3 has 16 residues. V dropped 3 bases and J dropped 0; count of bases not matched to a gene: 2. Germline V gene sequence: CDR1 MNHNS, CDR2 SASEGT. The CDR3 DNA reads TGTGCCAGCAGTGACGCTAGCGGGAGCTCCTACAATGAGCAGTTCTTC. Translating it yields CASSDASGSSYNEQFF.

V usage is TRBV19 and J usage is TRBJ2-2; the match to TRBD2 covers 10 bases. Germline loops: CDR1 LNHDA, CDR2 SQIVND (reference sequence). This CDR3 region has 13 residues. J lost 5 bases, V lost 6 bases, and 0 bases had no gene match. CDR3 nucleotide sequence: TGTGCCAGTAGAGCGGGGGGGACCGGGGAGCTGTTTTTT. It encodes CASRAGGTGELFF. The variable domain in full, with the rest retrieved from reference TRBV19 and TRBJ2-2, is DGGITQSPKYLFRKEGQNVTLSCEQNLNHDAMYWYRQDPGQGLRLIYYSQIVNDFQKGDIAEGYSVSREKKESFPLTVTSAQKNPTAFYLCASRAGGTGELFFGEGSRLTVL.

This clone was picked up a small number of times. This CDR3 reads CASSEVGTGVYEQYF. In DNA form, the CDR3 reads TGTGCCAGCAGTGAAGTCGGGACAGGGGTCTACGAGCAGTACTTC. This sequence joins TRBV25-1 and TRBJ2-7, with 10 nucleotides matching TRBD1. This CDR3 has 15 residues. CDR1 and CDR2 (germline): MGHDK, SYGVNS. The J segment lost 3 bases and the V segment lost 2 bases, leaving 4 bases of the junction unmatched.